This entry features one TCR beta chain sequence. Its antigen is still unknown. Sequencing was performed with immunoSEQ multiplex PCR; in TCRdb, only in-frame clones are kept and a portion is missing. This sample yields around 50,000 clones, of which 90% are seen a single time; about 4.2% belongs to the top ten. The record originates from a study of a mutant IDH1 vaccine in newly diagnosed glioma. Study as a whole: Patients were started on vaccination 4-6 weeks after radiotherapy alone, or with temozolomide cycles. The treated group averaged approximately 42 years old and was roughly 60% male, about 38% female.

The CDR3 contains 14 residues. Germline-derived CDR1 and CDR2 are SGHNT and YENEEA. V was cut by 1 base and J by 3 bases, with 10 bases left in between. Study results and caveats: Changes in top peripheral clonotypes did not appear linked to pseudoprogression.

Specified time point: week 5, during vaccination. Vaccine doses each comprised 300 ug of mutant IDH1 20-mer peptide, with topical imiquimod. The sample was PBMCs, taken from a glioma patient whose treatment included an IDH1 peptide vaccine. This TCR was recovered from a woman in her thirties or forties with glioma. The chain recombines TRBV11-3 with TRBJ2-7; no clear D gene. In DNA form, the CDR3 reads TGTGCCAGCAGCTTAGGGGGTCGAAACTACGAGCAGTACTTC. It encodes CASSLGGRNYEQYF. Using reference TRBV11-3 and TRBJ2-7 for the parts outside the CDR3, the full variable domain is EAGVVQSPRYKIIEKKQPVAFWCNPISGHNTLYWYLQNLGQGPELLIRYENEEAVDDSQLPKDRFSAERLKGVDSTLKIQPAELGDSAVYLCASSLGGRNYEQYFGPGTRLTVT.